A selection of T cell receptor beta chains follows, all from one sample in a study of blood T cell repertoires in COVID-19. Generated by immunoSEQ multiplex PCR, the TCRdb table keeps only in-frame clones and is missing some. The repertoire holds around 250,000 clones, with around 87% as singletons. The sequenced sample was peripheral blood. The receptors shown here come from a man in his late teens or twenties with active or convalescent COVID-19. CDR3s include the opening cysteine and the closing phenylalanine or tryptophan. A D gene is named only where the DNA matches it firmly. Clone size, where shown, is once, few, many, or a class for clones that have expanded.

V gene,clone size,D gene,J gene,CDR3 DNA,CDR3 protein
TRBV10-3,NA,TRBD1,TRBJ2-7,TGTGCCATCAGATCTCGGACAGGGGCGTCTGACGACTCCTACGAGCAGTACTTC,CAIRSRTGASDDSYEQYF
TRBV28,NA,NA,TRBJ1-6,TGTGCCAGCCTCGCCGCAGATTCACCCCTCCACTTT,CASLAADSPLHF
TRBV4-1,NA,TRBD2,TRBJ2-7,TGCGCCAGCAGTGGACTAGCGGGAGCCCTTCCCTACGAGCAGTACTTC,CASSGLAGALPYEQYF
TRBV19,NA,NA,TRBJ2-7,TGTGCCAGTAGTAACCCCGGGACATCATCCTACGAGCAGTACTTC,CASSNPGTSSYEQYF
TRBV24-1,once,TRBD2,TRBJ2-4,TGTGCCACCAGCCCCGGGGGAGGGCGTGACATTCAGTACTTC,CATSPGGGRDIQYF
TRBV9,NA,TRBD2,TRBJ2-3,TGTGCCAGCAGCGTAGTCGGTGGTAGCGGGAGTGAAACGCAGTATTTT,CASSVVGGSGSETQYF
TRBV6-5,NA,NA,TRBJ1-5,TGTGCCAGCGGGGAGGGCGGGCAGCCCCAGCATTTT,CASGEGGQPQHF
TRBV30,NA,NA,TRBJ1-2,TGTGCCTGGACTGATGTCCGAGGACAAGCTAACTATGGCTACACCTTC,CAWTDVRGQANYGYTF
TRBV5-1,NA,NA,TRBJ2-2,TGCGCCAGCAGCCCGGGACTGCGTCGCGACACCGGGGAGCTGTTTTTT,CASSPGLRRDTGELFF
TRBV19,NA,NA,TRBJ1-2,TGTGCCAGTAGTATAGCCTTCACAGGGAATGGCTACACCTTC,CASSIAFTGNGYTF
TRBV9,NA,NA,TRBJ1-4,TGTGCCAGCAGCGCGGACTCCTCGGGGGAAAAACTGTTTTTT,CASSADSSGEKLFF
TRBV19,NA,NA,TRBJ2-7,TGTGCCAGTAGTCCCGGGACCTACGAGCAGTACTTC,CASSPGTYEQYF
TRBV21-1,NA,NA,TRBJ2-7,TGTGCCGGCAGCAAGCGTCGGAGGTCTTACGAGCAGTACTTC,CAGSKRRRSYEQYF
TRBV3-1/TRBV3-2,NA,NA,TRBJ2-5,TGTGCCAGCAGCCAAGTCGGGGGGCGCCAAGAGACCCAGTACTTC,CASSQVGGRQETQYF
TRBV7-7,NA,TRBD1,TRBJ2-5,TGTGCCAGCGGGACAGGAAGAGTTGGGACCCAGTACTTC,CASGTGRVGTQYF
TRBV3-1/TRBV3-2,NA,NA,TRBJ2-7,TGTGCCAGCAGCCAAGGGGGGACACCCACCTACGAGCAGTACTTC,CASSQGGTPTYEQYF
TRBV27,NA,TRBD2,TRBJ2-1,TGTGCCAGCAGCCCCGCCGGACTAGCGGGAGGGGGAACCTACAATGAGCAGTTCTTC,CASSPAGLAGGGTYNEQFF
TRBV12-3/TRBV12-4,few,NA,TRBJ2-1,TGTGCCAGCAGTTTTGGGCTACTCGAGCAGTTCTTC,CASSFGLLEQFF
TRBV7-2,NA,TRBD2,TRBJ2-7,TGTGCCAGCAGCTTCGAGCGGGAGAGCTCCTACGAGCAGTACTTC,CASSFERESSYEQYF
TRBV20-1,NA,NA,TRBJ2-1,TGCAGTGCTGGTGGACTAAGCTACAATGAGCAGTTCTTC,CSAGGLSYNEQFF
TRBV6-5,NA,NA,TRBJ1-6,TGTGCCAGCAGTTACCCACAGTCACCCCTCCACTTT,CASSYPQSPLHF
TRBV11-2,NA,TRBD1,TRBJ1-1,TGTGCCAGCAGCTTGCGGCAGGGGGTTTGGACTGAAGCTTTCTTT,CASSLRQGVWTEAFF
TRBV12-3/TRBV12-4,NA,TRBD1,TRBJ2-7,TGTGCCAGCAGTCGACAGGGTGGCAAGCAGTACTTC,CASSRQGGKQYF
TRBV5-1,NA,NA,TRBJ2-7,TGCGCCAGCAGCCTTATGTCCTCCTACGAGCAGTACTTC,CASSLMSSYEQYF
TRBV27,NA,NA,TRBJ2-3,TGTGCCAGCAGTTTGGGCTATCACACAGATACGCAGTATTTT,CASSLGYHTDTQYF
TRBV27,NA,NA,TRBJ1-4,TGTGCCAGCAGTAATCGACAAGGGGCCGTTCGTGAAAAACTGTTTTTT,CASSNRQGAVREKLFF
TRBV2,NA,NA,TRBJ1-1,TGTGCCAGCGAAGCGGGTTCCACTGAAGCTTTCTTT,CASEAGSTEAFF
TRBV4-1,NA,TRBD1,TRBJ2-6,TGCGCCAGCAGCCCACGGACAGGTAGCTCTGGGGCCAACGTCCTGACTTTC,CASSPRTGSSGANVLTF
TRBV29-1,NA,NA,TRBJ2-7,TGCAGCGTTCTACTGTACGAGCAGTACTTC,CSVLLYEQYF
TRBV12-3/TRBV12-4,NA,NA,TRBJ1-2,TGTGCCAGCTCCCAGGGCGACTATGGCTACACCTTC,CASSQGDYGYTF
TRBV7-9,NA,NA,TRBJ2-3,TGTGCCAGCAGCTTACAGGGGAAGCACACAGATACGCAGTATTTT,CASSLQGKHTDTQYF
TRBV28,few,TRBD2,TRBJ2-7,TGTGCCAGCAGTTCAATCGCGCGTGTGACTAGCGGGGCCTCCTACGAGCAGTACTTC,CASSSIARVTSGASYEQYF
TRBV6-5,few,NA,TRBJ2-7,TGTGCCAGCAGTTACTCGGGACAAGGGACATACGAGCAGTACTTC,CASSYSGQGTYEQYF
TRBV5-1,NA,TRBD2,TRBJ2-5,TGCGCCAGCAGCTTCCCCAACGATACCGGGACTAGCGGGAGGGGTGAGACCCAGTACTTC,CASSFPNDTGTSGRGETQYF
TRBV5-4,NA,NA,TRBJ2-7,TGTGCCAGCAGCTTGGCCGGGAGTGGGGGCTCCTACGAGCAGTACTTC,CASSLAGSGGSYEQYF
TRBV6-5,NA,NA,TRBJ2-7,TGTGCCAGCAGTTACACATACAGGGACTACGAGCAGTACTTC,CASSYTYRDYEQYF
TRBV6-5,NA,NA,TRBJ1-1,TGTGCCACCCGCCGCTTCGGGACAGAAGCTTTCTTT,CATRRFGTEAFF
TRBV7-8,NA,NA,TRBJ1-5,TGTGCCAGCAGCTTAGGGGGCCTTCGCAATCAGCCCCAGCATTTT,CASSLGGLRNQPQHF
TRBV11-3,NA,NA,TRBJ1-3,TGTGCCAGCAGCACCTCAGCGTCTGGAAACACCATATATTTT,CASSTSASGNTIYF
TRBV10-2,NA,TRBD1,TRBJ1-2,TGCGCCAGCAGATGGGGGGACAGGGGGCCTGCTGGTGGCTACACCTTC,CASRWGDRGPAGGYTF
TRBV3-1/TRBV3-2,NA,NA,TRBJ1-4,TGTGCCAGCAGCCTCGGACTTCTCTCTCCAACTAATGAAAAACTGTTTTTT,CASSLGLLSPTNEKLFF
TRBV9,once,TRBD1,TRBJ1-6,TGTGCCAGCAGCGCTTCGGGACAGGGGAATTCACCCCTCCACTTT,CASSASGQGNSPLHF
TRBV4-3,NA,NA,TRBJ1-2,TGCGCCAGCAGCCAGGACCAGACAGGCCTGGATGATGGCTACACCTTC,CASSQDQTGLDDGYTF
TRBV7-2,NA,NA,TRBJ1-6,TGTGCCAGCAGCCTCCGTCAGGTCGCTAATTCACCCCTCCACTTT,CASSLRQVANSPLHF
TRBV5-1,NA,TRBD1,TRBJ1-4,TGCGCCAGCAGTAGGGACAGTGAAAAACTGTTTTTT,CASSRDSEKLFF